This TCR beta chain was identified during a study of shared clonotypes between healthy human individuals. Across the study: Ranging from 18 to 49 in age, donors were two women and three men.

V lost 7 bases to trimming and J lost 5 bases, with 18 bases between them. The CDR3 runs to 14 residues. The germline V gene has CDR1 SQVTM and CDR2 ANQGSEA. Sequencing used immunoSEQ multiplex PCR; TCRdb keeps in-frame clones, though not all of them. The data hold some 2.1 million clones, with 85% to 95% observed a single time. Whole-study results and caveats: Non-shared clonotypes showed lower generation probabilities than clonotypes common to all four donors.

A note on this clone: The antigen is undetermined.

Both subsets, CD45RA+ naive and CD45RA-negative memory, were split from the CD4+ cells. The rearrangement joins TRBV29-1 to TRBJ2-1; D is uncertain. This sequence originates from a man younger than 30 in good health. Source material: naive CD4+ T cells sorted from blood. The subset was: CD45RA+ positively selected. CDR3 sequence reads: CSAVIPAPNNEQFF. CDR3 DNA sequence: TGCAGCGCTGTCATTCCGGCCCCTAACAATGAGCAGTTCTTC.